The clone carrying this TCR beta chain was recorded a few times. The data derive from a study of blood T cell repertoires in COVID-19. Study overall: Samples taken during acute and convalescent COVID-19 were collected in the United States, Italy and Spain. T cells, B-cell-depleted T cells, or PBMCs provided the cDNA or gDNA that served as material.

Study processing details: Quantification of nucleated cells was approximated via reference gene primer amplification. The protocol was immunoSEQ multiplex PCR, while the TCRdb copy is restricted to in-frame clones and leaves out a portion. The DNA gave D and trimming, while V, J and clone size come from that table. The sample lists more than 20,000 clones; approximately 86% were seen once. Germline V gene data show CDR1 as KGHSY and CDR2 as FQNENV. The V end was cut by 6 bases, the J end by 7 bases, with 21 bases between. CDR3 length: 16 residues. J is TRBJ1-4 and V is TRBV16, with D possibly being TRBD1 (5 bases). Material: peripheral blood. The receptor was derived from a man aged 50 to 59 with active COVID-19. The CDR3 is CASRRGVPRVGEKLFF. The DNA of the CDR3 is TGTGCCAGCAGACGGGGGGTCCCCAGAGTTGGTGAAAAACTGTTTTTT.